These T cell receptor beta chains were read from a single sample in a study of control samples from healthy donors and cancer patients. Sequencing was performed with immunoSEQ multiplex PCR; in TCRdb, only in-frame clones are kept and a portion is missing. The table records around 75,000 clones, approximately 92% of them present only once. Sequenced material: blood. The source of these receptors is a woman in her sixties or seventies in good health. CDR3s include the opening cysteine and the closing phenylalanine or tryptophan. Fields, in order: V gene, D gene, clone size, J gene, CDR3 DNA, CDR3 protein. The D gene is left open where the match is weak. Rows may omit the clone size; those that give it use once, few, many or a size class.

>TRBV5-1|-|few|TRBJ2-1
TGCGCCAGCAGCTTGGGCGACAGAAACAATGAGCAGTTCTTC
CASSLGDRNNEQFF
>TRBV2|-|-|TRBJ2-2
TGTGCCAGCAAAACGGGGGACTCCGGGGAGCTGTTTTTT
CASKTGDSGELFF
>TRBV4-2|TRBD1|-|TRBJ1-1
TGTGCCAGCACCCTGGGGACAGGGGCCCTGAACACTGAAGCTTTCTTT
CASTLGTGALNTEAFF
>TRBV5-1|-|-|TRBJ2-1
TGCGCCAGCAGCTTTGGGACTGGCTACAATGAGCAGTTCTTC
CASSFGTGYNEQFF
>TRBV27|-|once|TRBJ2-1
TGTGCCAGCAGTAGAACGATGTTAACAATGAGGAAGCAGTTCTTC
CASSRTMLTMRKQFF
>TRBV11-3|TRBD2|once|TRBJ2-1
TGTGCCAGCAGCTTAGAATATTCTTCGGCTAGCGGGAGGGCCGTTAATTTTTGGAATGAGCAGTTCTTC
CASSLEYSSASGRAVNFWNEQFF
>TRBV6-5|TRBD2|-|TRBJ2-3
TGTGCCAGCAGTTATATAGCGGGAGGAATGGATACGCAGTATTTT
CASSYIAGGMDTQYF
>TRBV20-1|-|-|TRBJ2-4
TGCAGTGCTAGTGGGGGCTTAGCCAAAAACATTCAGTACTTC
CSASGGLAKNIQYF
>TRBV6-5|TRBD1|-|TRBJ1-2
TGTGCCGCCTCCGGGACAGTGAGTTCTAACTATGGCTACACCTTC
CAASGTVSSNYGYTF
>TRBV4-1|-|-|TRBJ2-2
TGCGCCAGCAGCCATGGGGTGCAAGGGGCTAGGGCCGGGGAGCTGTTTTTT
CASSHGVQGARAGELFF
>TRBV7-3|TRBD2|-|TRBJ2-5
TGTGCCAGCAGCTCAGTAGCGGGAGGAAGAGAGACCCAGTACTTC
CASSSVAGGRETQYF
>TRBV3-1/TRBV3-2|-|once|TRBJ1-5
TGTGCCAGCAGCCAAGATCTATCAGGGCGGCAGCCCCAGCATTTT
CASSQDLSGRQPQHF
>TRBV5-1|-|-|TRBJ1-3
TGCGCCAGCAGCTTGGTCTATCGGGGGGCCTCTGGAAACACCATATATTTT
CASSLVYRGASGNTIYF
>TRBV20-1|-|-|TRBJ2-5
TGCAGTGCTAGTTACTCACCGGGCGTTCAAGAGACCCAGTACTTC
CSASYSPGVQETQYF
>TRBV28|-|once|TRBJ2-2
TGTGCCAGCAGTTTCTTTTCGGGCGGACGGAGGGAGAACACCGGGGAGCTGTTTTTT
CASSFFSGGRRENTGELFF
>TRBV3-1/TRBV3-2|-|-|TRBJ1-1
TGTGCCAGCAGAGAAGGGGGTGTGACTGAAGCTTTCTTT
CASREGGVTEAFF
>TRBV5-8|TRBD2|-|TRBJ2-5
TGTGCCAGCAGCAAGACGGGACTAGAGGAGACCCAGTACTTC
CASSKTGLEETQYF
>TRBV3-1/TRBV3-2|-|-|TRBJ2-2
TGTGCCAGCAGCCCCCGACCGTCTACCGGGGAGCTGTTTTTT
CASSPRPSTGELFF
>TRBV27|-|-|TRBJ2-1
TGTGCCAGCAGTTTAACAGGGTCCTACAATGAGCAGTTCTTC
CASSLTGSYNEQFF
>TRBV28|-|-|TRBJ2-3
TGTGCCAGCAGTTTTACGGTGGACCTCACAGATACGCAGTATTTT
CASSFTVDLTDTQYF
>TRBV28|-|-|TRBJ2-1
TGTGCCAGCAGTTTACCAGGACTTGGTGACGATGAGCAGTTCTTC
CASSLPGLGDDEQFF
>TRBV5-1|TRBD1|-|TRBJ1-3
TGCGCCAGCAGCTTGGAGGGACAGGGGCTCGGCGGAAACACCATATATTTT
CASSLEGQGLGGNTIYF
>TRBV18|-|-|TRBJ2-7
TGTGCCAGCTCACCCGGGCAGGAGAGCTACGAGCAGTACTTC
CASSPGQESYEQYF
>TRBV12-3/TRBV12-4|-|-|TRBJ1-1
TGTGCCAGCATTAGACACAGGAACACTGAAGCTTTCTTT
CASIRHRNTEAFF
>TRBV6-5|TRBD1|-|TRBJ2-7
TGTGCCAGCAGTTTGACAGGGGCTCACGAGCAGTACTTC
CASSLTGAHEQYF
>TRBV19|-|-|TRBJ2-6
TGTGCCAGTATAACAAGGGCCGGGGCCAACGTCCTGACTTTC
CASITRAGANVLTF
>TRBV3-1/TRBV3-2|TRBD2|-|TRBJ2-1
TGTGCCAGCAGCGCACCTAGCGGGAGGCGCAATGAGCAGTTCTTC
CASSAPSGRRNEQFF
>TRBV20-1|-|few|TRBJ1-1
TGCAGTGCTAAAAAACGGGCTGAAGCTTTCTTT
CSAKKRAEAFF
>TRBV30|-|-|TRBJ1-2
TGTGCCTGGAGGTCTATGTCGGGTGGCGGCTACACCTTC
CAWRSMSGGGYTF
>TRBV19|-|-|TRBJ1-1
TGTGCCAGTAGTATCGGGCACATCGGGAACACTGAAGCTTTCTTT
CASSIGHIGNTEAFF
>TRBV2|TRBD2|-|TRBJ2-7
TGTGCCAGCAGGGAGTCCTCCGGGAGGGCCTACGAGCAGTACTTC
CASRESSGRAYEQYF
>TRBV12-5|-|-|TRBJ1-4
TGTGCTAGTGGTTTGGTTTCCAGTGGGGACGCCGGTGAAAAACTGTTTTTT
CASGLVSSGDAGEKLFF
>TRBV15|-|-|TRBJ2-1
TGTGCCACCAGCAGAGACTTCAATGAGCAGTTCTTC
CATSRDFNEQFF
>TRBV5-1|-|-|TRBJ2-7
TGCGCCAGCAGCTTGGACATCTACGAGCAGTACTTC
CASSLDIYEQYF
>TRBV28|TRBD2|-|TRBJ2-2
TGTGCCAGCAGCCCTTCCGGACTAGCGCGTTACAACACCGGGGAGCTGTTTTTT
CASSPSGLARYNTGELFF
>TRBV6-4|-|once|TRBJ1-6
TGTGCCAGACCGGAAGAGTTCTTTGGATCACCCCTCCACTTT
CARPEEFFGSPLHF
>TRBV28|-|-|TRBJ1-2
TGTGCCAGCAGCCACGGTGGGGGGCCCGGATGGGAAAGCTATGGCTACACCTTC
CASSHGGGPGWESYGYTF
>TRBV4-1|TRBD2|few|TRBJ2-7
TGCGCCAGCAGCCCACGCCTAGCGGGAGTAAACGAGCAGTACTTC
CASSPRLAGVNEQYF
>TRBV5-1|TRBD1|-|TRBJ2-2
TGCGCCAGCAGCCCGGGACAGGGGTTTGCCGGGGAGCTGTTTTTT
CASSPGQGFAGELFF
>TRBV5-5|TRBD1|-|TRBJ2-7
TGTGCCAGCAGCTTGGTAGGGACAGGGACCCTAGCCTACGAGCAGTACTTC
CASSLVGTGTLAYEQYF
>TRBV24-1|TRBD1|-|TRBJ2-7
TGTGCCACCAGTGACACCGACAGGGGGCACGAGCAGTACTTC
CATSDTDRGHEQYF
>TRBV6-2/TRBV6-3|-|-|TRBJ2-7
TGTGCCAGCAGTCAATCGCGGAGGTTGGTCTACGAGCAGTACTTC
CASSQSRRLVYEQYF
>TRBV4-3|TRBD2|-|TRBJ2-3
TGCGCCAGCAGCCAGCGGACTAGCGGGGGATTAACAGATACGCAGTATTTT
CASSQRTSGGLTDTQYF
>TRBV19|-|once|TRBJ1-4
TGTGCCAGTAGTATAAGCGAAAAACTGTTTTTT
CASSISEKLFF
>TRBV12-3/TRBV12-4|-|-|TRBJ1-6
TGTGCCAGCAGTTTAGTAGGCCCCCTCCACTTT
CASSLVGPLHF